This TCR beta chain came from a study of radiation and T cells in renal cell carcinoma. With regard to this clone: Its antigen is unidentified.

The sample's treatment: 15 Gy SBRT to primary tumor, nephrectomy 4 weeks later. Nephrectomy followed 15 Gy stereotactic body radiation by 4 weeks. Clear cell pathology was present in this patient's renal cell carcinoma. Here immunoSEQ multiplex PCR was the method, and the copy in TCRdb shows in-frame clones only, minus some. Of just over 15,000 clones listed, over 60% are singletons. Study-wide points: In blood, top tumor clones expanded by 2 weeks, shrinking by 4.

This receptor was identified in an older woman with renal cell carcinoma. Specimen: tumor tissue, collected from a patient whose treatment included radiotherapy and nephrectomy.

As DNA, the CDR3 is TGTGCCAGTCGATTGGACATTTCCTTATCTAATCAGCCCCAGCATTTT. This sequence encodes CASRLDISLSNQPQHF. The V and J genes are TRBV19 and TRBJ1-5, with D possibly being TRBD1 (5 bases). The CDR3 sequence is 16 residues long. Trimming pared 8 bases from V and 4 bases from J, leaving 21 bases between. CDR1 and CDR2 (germline): LNHDA, SQIVND (reference sequence).